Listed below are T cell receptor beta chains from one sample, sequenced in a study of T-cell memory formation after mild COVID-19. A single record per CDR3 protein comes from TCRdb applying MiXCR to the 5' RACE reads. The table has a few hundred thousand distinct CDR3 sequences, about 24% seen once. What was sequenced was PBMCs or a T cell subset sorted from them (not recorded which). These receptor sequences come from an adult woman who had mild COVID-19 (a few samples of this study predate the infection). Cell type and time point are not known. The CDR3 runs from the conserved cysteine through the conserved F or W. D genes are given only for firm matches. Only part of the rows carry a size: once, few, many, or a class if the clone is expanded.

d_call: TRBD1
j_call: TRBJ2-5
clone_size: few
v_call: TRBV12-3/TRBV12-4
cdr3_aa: CASSFTDREETQYF
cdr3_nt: TGTGCCAGCAGTTTTACGGACAGGGAGGAGACCCAGTACTTC

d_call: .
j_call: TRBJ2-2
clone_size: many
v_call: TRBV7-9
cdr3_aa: CASSINFAGITGELFF
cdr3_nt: TGTGCCAGCAGCATTAACTTCGCGGGGATCACCGGGGAGCTGTTTTTT

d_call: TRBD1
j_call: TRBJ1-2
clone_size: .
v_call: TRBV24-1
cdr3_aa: CATSDPDRAPAGYTF
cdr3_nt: TGTGCCACCAGTGATCCCGACAGGGCACCCGCTGGCTACACCTTC

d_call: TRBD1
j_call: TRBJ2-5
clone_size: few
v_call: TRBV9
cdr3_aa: CASSVALGTAQETQYF
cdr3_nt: TGTGCCAGCAGCGTGGCGTTAGGGACAGCCCAAGAGACCCAGTACTTC

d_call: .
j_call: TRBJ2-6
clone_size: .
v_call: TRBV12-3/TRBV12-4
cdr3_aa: CASSSDSNPSGANVLTF
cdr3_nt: TGTGCCAGCAGTTCGGACAGCAACCCTTCTGGGGCCAACGTCCTGACTTTC

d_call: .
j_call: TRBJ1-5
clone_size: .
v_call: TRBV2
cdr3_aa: CASSVLLANNQPQHF
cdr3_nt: TGTGCCAGCAGTGTTCTTCTCGCCAACAATCAGCCCCAGCATTTT

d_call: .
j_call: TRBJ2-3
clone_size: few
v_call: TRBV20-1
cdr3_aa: CSGWATRTDTQYF
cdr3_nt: TGCAGTGGTTGGGCTACCCGCACAGATACGCAGTATTTT

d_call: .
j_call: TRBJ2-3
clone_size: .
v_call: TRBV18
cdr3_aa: CASSPVSKSTDTQYF
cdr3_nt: TGTGCCAGCTCACCCGTATCGAAAAGCACAGATACGCAGTATTTT

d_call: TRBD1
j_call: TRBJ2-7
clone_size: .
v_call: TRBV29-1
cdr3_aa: CSVEGTDSYEQYF
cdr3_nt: TGCAGCGTTGAGGGGACAGACTCCTACGAGCAGTACTTC

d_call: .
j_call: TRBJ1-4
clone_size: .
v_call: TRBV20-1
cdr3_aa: CSARVREKLFF
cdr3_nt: TGCAGTGCTAGAGTAAGAGAAAAACTGTTTTTT

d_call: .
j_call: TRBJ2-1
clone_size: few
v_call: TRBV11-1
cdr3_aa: CASSLLWKRANNEQFF
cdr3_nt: TGTGCCAGCAGCTTATTATGGAAGCGGGCCAACAATGAGCAGTTCTTC

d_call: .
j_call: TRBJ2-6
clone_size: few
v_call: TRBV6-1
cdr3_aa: CASSETTPKHISGANVLTF
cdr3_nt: TGTGCCAGCAGTGAGACGACCCCAAAACACATCTCTGGGGCCAACGTCCTGACTTTC

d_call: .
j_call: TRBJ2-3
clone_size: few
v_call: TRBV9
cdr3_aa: CASSVATARDTQYF
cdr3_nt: TGTGCCAGCAGCGTAGCTACAGCGCGGGATACGCAGTATTTT

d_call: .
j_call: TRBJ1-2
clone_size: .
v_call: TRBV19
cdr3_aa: CASSISGGGNYGYTF
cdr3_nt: TGTGCCAGTAGTATAAGTGGAGGAGGCAACTATGGCTACACCTTC

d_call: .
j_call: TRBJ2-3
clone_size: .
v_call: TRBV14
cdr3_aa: CASSQDMRRTDTQYF
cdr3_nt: TGTGCCAGCAGCCAAGATATGCGGCGCACAGATACGCAGTATTTT

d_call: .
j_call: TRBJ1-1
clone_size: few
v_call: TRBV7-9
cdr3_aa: CASSPLRAENTEAFF
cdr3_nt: TGTGCCAGCAGCCCCCTCCGGGCAGAGAACACTGAAGCTTTCTTT

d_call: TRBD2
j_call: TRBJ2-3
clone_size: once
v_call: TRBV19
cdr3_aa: CASRRGLGRGYTDTQYF
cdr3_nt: TGTGCCAGTAGGCGCGGGCTCGGGCGGGGGTACACAGATACGCAGTATTTT

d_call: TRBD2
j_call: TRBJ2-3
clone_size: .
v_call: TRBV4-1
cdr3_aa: CASSRKFGTSGGFSDTQYF
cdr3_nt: TGCGCCAGCAGTAGAAAATTCGGGACTAGCGGGGGGTTTTCAGATACGCAGTATTTT

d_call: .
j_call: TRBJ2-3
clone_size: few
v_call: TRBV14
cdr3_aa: CASSQDFGISRQYF
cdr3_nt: TGTGCCAGCAGCCAAGATTTCGGGATATCTAGGCAGTATTTT

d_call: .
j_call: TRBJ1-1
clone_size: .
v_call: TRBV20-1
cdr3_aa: CSARRAGKTEAFF
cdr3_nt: TGCAGTGCTAGGAGAGCAGGGAAGACTGAAGCTTTCTTT

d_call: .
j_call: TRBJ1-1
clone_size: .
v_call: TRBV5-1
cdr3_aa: CASKGQRNMNTEAFF
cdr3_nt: TGCGCCAGCAAAGGGCAGCGAAACATGAACACTGAAGCTTTCTTT

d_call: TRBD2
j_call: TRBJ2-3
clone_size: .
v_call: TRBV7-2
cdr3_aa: CASSLRGSGLAGGPRDTQYF
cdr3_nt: TGTGCCAGCAGCTTAAGAGGGTCGGGACTAGCGGGGGGGCCTAGGGATACGCAGTATTTT

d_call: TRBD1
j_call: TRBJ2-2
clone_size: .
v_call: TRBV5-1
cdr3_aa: CASSTQGPTNTGELFF
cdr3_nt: TGCGCCAGCAGCACACAGGGGCCCACGAACACCGGGGAGCTGTTTTTT

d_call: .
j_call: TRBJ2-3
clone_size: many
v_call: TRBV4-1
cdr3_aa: CASSPQSDTQYF
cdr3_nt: TGCGCCAGCAGCCCGCAGTCAGATACGCAGTATTTT

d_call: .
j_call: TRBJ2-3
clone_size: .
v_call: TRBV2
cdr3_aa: CASRRLGITDTQYF
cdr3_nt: TGTGCCAGCAGACGCCTAGGGATCACAGATACGCAGTATTTT

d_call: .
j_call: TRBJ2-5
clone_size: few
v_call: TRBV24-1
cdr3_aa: CATSTRGEETQYF
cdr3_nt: TGTGCCACCAGTACCAGGGGCGAGGAGACCCAGTACTTC

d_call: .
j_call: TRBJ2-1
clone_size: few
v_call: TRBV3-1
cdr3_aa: CASSHFVPSGLAYNEQFF
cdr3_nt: TGTGCCAGCAGCCATTTCGTTCCAAGCGGGCTAGCCTACAATGAGCAGTTCTTC

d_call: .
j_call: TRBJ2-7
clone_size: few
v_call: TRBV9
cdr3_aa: CASSGLGGTSSYEQYF
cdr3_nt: TGTGCCAGCAGTGGACTTGGGGGGACCAGCTCCTACGAGCAGTACTTC

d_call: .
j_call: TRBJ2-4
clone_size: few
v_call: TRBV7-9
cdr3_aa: CASSLLVREDIQYF
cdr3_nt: TGTGCCAGCAGCTTATTGGTCAGAGAGGACATTCAGTACTTC

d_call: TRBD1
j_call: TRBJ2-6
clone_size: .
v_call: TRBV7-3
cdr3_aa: CASSSLGGQGVTGANVLTF
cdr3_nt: TGTGCCAGCAGCTCCTTGGGGGGACAGGGGGTCACTGGGGCCAACGTCCTGACTTTC

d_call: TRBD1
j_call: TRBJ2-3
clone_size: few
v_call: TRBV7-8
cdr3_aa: CASGTGKSTDTQYF
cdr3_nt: TGTGCCAGCGGGACAGGGAAGAGCACAGATACGCAGTATTTT

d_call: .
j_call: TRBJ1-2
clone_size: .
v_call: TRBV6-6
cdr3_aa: CASSSDVRLGYGYTF
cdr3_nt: TGTGCCAGCAGCTCCGACGTAAGGCTGGGGTATGGCTACACCTTC

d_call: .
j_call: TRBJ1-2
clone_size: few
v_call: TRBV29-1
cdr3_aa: CSGGGAFGGYTF
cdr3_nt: TGCAGCGGAGGGGGGGCTTTCGGTGGCTACACCTTC

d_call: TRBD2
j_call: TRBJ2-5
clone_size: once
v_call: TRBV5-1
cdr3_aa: CASSQTSGGPGTQYF
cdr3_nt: TGCGCCAGCAGCCAGACTAGCGGGGGCCCCGGGACCCAGTACTTC

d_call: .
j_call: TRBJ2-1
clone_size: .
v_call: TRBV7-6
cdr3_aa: CASSPAGLGQFF
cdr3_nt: TGTGCCAGCAGCCCGGCGGGGTTAGGGCAGTTCTTC

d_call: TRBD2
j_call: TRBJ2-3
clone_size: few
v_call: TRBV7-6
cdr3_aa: CASRHAPGLAGVDTDTQYF
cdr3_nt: TGTGCCAGCAGGCATGCTCCGGGACTAGCGGGGGTGGACACAGATACGCAGTATTTT

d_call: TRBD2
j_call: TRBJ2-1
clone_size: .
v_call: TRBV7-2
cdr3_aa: CASSLLGQRGGHEQFF
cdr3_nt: TGTGCCAGCAGCTTACTTGGCCAGCGGGGGGGCCATGAGCAGTTCTTC

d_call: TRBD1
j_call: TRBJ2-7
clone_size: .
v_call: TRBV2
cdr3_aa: CASREGQGGSYEQYF
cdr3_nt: TGTGCCAGCAGAGAGGGACAGGGGGGATCCTACGAGCAGTACTTC

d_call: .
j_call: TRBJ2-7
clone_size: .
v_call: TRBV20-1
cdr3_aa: CSARGGGQSYEQYF
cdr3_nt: TGCAGTGCTAGAGGGGGAGGACAGTCCTACGAGCAGTACTTC

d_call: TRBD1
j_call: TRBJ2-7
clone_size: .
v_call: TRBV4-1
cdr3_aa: CASSHSGETGGGEQYF
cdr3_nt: TGCGCCAGCAGCCACAGCGGGGAGACAGGGGGCGGAGAGCAGTACTTC

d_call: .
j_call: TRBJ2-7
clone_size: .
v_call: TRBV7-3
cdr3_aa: CASSATQGAEQYF
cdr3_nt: TGTGCCAGCAGCGCGACTCAGGGTGCCGAGCAGTACTTC

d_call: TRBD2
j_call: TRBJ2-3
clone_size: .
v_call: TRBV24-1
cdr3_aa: CATSDRKGGLAPDTQYF
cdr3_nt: TGTGCCACCAGTGATCGCAAGGGGGGACTAGCGCCCGATACGCAGTATTTT

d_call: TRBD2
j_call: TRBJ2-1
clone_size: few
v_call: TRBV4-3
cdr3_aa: CASSQGGGLANLNEQFF
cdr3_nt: TGCGCCAGCAGCCAAGGGGGGGGACTCGCCAACCTTAATGAGCAGTTCTTC

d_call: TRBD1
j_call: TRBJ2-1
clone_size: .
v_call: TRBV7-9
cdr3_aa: CASSYSAGTEFYNEQFF
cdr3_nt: TGTGCCAGCAGCTATAGCGCCGGGACAGAGTTCTACAATGAGCAGTTCTTC

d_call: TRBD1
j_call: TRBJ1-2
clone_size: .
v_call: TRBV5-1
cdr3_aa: CASSAGQPYGYTF
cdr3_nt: TGCGCCAGCAGCGCGGGACAGCCCTATGGCTACACCTTC

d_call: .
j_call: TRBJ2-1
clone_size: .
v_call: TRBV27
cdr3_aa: CASSIGTRSYNEQFF
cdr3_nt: TGTGCCAGCAGTATCGGGACCCGTTCCTACAATGAGCAGTTCTTC

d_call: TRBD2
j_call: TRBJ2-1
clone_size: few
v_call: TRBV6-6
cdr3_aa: CASSYSTAGLAGMGEQFF
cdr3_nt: TGTGCCAGCAGTTACTCGACTGCGGGACTAGCGGGAATGGGAGAGCAGTTCTTC

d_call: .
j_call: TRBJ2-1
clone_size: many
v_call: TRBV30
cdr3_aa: CAWRALGRTNEQFF
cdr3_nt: TGTGCCTGGAGGGCCCTCGGACGGACCAATGAGCAGTTCTTC

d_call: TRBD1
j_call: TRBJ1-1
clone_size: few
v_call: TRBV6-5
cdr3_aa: CASRPDRVTEAFF
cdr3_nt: TGTGCCAGCAGGCCAGACAGGGTCACTGAAGCTTTCTTT

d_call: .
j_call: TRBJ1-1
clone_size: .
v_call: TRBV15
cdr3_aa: CATGIDVVVNTEAFF
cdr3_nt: TGTGCCACCGGAATCGACGTAGTTGTGAACACTGAAGCTTTCTTT

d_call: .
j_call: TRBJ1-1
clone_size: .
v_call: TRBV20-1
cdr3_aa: CSARDPLTTEAFF
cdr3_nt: TGCAGTGCTAGAGACCCATTAACCACTGAAGCTTTCTTT

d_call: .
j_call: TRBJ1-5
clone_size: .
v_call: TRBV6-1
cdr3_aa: CASSEALRGGGGVQPQHF
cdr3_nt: TGTGCCAGCAGTGAAGCGCTTCGAGGAGGGGGGGGCGTTCAGCCCCAGCATTTT

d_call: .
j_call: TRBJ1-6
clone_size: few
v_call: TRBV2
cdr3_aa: CASSESFVVTPLHF
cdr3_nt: TGTGCCAGCAGTGAATCTTTTGTGGTTACGCCCCTCCACTTT

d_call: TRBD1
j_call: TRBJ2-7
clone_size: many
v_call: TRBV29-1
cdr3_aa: CSVEGQGAGEQYF
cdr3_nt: TGCAGCGTTGAAGGCCAGGGGGCGGGGGAGCAGTACTTC

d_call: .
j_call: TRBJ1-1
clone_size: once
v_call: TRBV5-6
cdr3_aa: CASSLSQGGYALTEAFF
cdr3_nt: TGTGCCAGCAGCTTGTCGCAGGGTGGATACGCGTTGACTGAAGCTTTCTTT

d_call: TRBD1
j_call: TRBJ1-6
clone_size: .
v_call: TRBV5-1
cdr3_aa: CASSLLGQANSPIHF
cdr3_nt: TGCGCCAGCAGCTTGCTAGGACAGGCGAATTCACCCATCCACTTT